The text below deals with one TCR beta chain. Trimming removed 2 bases from V and 5 bases from J, with 11 bases in between. This CDR3 comprises 14 residues. Germline V CDR1 and CDR2: KGHDR, SFDVKD. The data originate from a study of blood T cell repertoires in COVID-19. Original processing methods: Amplification from reference gene primers served as the basis for estimated nucleated cell counts. Some clones are missing from TCRdb's copy, which holds only in-frame ones; the method was immunoSEQ multiplex PCR. V, J and clone size derive from that table, while D and trimming were established from the DNA sequence. This repertoire shows about 140,000 clones, about 80% found once; its top ten account for 3.5% to 4.5%.

The genes are TRBV24-1 and TRBJ2-5; weak D call: TRBD2 (6 bases). The receptor's source is a woman aged 60-70 years with acute or convalescent COVID-19. Sequenced sample: peripheral blood. The DNA for the CDR3 is TGTGCCACCAGTGATTCTAGCGTTAGGGAGACCCAGTACTTC. Translation: CATSDSSVRETQYF.